Listed below are T cell receptor beta chains from one sample, sequenced in a study of cytomegalovirus exposure and HLA in healthy donors. Clones were read by immunoSEQ multiplex PCR, and TCRdb kept only the in-frame ones, dropping some. The table shows 90,000 to 150,000 clones, with roughly 80% occurring only once. Sample: PBMCs. The receptors shown here come from a young woman in good health and CMV-seronegative. Both conserved end residues are part of each CDR3. D genes are given only for firm matches. Some rows have no size entry. The others give once, few or many, or a class for an expanded clone.

J gene | V gene | clone size | D gene | CDR3 protein | CDR3 DNA
TRBJ2-2 | TRBV4-3 | once | TRBD2 | CASRQVERGLGELFF | TGCGCCAGCAGACAGGTAGAGCGGGGCCTCGGGGAGCTGTTTTTT
TRBJ2-7 | TRBV9 | - | TRBD1 | CASSVGQGAYEQYF | TGTGCCAGCAGCGTAGGTCAGGGGGCTTACGAGCAGTACTTC
TRBJ2-2 | TRBV19 | - | TRBD1 | CASSFGTGINTGELFF | TGTGCCAGTAGTTTTGGGACAGGGATTAACACCGGGGAGCTGTTTTTT
TRBJ1-1 | TRBV19 | - | - | CATFLGAAEAFF | TGTGCCACCTTCTTAGGGGCAGCTGAAGCTTTCTTT
TRBJ2-5 | TRBV7-6 | - | - | CASSLGAGKRQETQYF | TGTGCCAGCAGCTTAGGTGCAGGGAAACGTCAAGAGACCCAGTACTTC
TRBJ2-7 | TRBV9 | - | TRBD2 | CASSVGTSGYEQYF | TGTGCCAGCAGCGTCGGGACTAGCGGTTACGAGCAGTACTTC
TRBJ2-3 | TRBV19 | once | TRBD2 | CASSIRGGDTQYF | TGTGCCAGTAGTATACGGGGGGGGGATACGCAGTATTTT
TRBJ2-1 | TRBV7-9 | once | - | CASSLTNPGLYNEQFF | TGTGCCAGCAGCTTGACGAACCCGGGACTCTATAATGAGCAGTTCTTC
TRBJ1-5 | TRBV6-1 | - | TRBD1 | CASSGPSGRGLDQPQHF | TGTGCCAGCAGTGGCCCCAGTGGCAGGGGGCTTGATCAGCCCCAGCATTTT
TRBJ2-2 | TRBV6-5 | - | - | CASSLLPNTGELFF | TGTGCCAGCAGTCTCCTCCCGAACACCGGGGAGCTGTTTTTT
TRBJ2-1 | TRBV5-6 | - | TRBD1 | CASSLSGTGLRQFF | TGTGCCAGCAGCTTATCCGGGACAGGGTTGAGGCAGTTCTTC
TRBJ2-7 | TRBV29-1 | - | - | CSVAPGGEQYF | TGCAGCGTTGCCCCCGGGGGTGAGCAGTACTTC
TRBJ2-1 | TRBV4-1 | - | - | CASSQELMGGALRIREQFF | TGCGCCAGCAGCCAAGAACTGATGGGGGGGGCCCTAAGGATACGTGAGCAGTTCTTC
TRBJ2-5 | TRBV15 | - | TRBD2 | CATSRGDRPWTSGRETQYF | TGTGCCACCAGCAGAGGCGACCGGCCCTGGACTAGCGGGAGAGAGACCCAGTACTTC
TRBJ2-7 | TRBV5-6 | - | - | CASSYLQGGNEEQYF | TGTGCCAGCAGCTACCTACAGGGGGGGAACGAAGAGCAGTACTTC
TRBJ2-7 | TRBV4-2 | - | - | CASSQDGGGTEGYEQYF | TGTGCCAGCAGCCAAGATGGCGGTGGGACGGAGGGATACGAGCAGTACTTC
TRBJ2-3 | TRBV5-4 | - | TRBD2 | CASSLEPSGSGTDTQYF | TGTGCCAGCAGCTTGGAACCTAGCGGGAGTGGTACAGATACGCAGTATTTT